This T cell receptor beta chain was profiled in a study of T cell repertoires in cytomegalovirus infection. Study-wide context: An indication of both CMV infection and matching HLA type came from public TCR beta signatures. Broader study findings: Adding up the frequency of public TCR beta families identified people who carried CMV plus the relevant HLA. CMV-specific HLA-C-restricted TCR beta clonotypes dominated the ex vivo response.

V shed 3 bases and J shed 0 bases, with 14 bases lying between them. The CDR3 covers 17 residues. Per germline, CDR1 KGHDR and CDR2 SFDVKD. Points on this clonotype: Its antigen is as yet unknown.

TCRdb passed the reads through MiXCR, listing each CDR3 protein once. The sample gives tens of thousands of distinct CDR3 sequences, about 30% of which show up once; around 70% is in the top ten. Specimen: PBMCs, sequenced either directly or after in vitro stimulation (not recorded which). The TCR comes from a human donor in good health (CMV status not recorded). Some clones in this sample may be carry-over from other donors' samples. The chain recombines TRBV24-1 with TRBJ2-1; D is unresolved. In DNA, the CDR3 is TGTGCCACCAGTGATGTGATAGCCCAATCCTCCTACAATGAGCAGTTCTTC. This gives the protein CATSDVIAQSSYNEQFF.